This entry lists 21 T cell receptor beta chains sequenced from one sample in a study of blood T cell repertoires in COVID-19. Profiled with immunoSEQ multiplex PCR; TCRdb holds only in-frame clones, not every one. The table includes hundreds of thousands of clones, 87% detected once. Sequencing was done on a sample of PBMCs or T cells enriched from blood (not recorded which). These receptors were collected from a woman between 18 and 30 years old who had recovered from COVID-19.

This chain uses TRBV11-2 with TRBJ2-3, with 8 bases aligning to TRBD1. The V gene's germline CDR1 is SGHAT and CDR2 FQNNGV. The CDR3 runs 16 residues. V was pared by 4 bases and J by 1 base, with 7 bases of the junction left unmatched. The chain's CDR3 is CASSSSLGQGTDTQYF. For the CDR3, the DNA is TGTGCCAGCAGCTCTTCCCTGGGACAGGGCACAGATACGCAGTATTTT.

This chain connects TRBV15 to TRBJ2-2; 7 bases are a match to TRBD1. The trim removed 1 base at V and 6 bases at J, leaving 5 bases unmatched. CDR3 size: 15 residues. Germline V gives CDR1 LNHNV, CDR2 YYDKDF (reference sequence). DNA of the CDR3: TGTGCCACCAGCAGAGGAGGGGGCGAGCCCGGGGAGCTGTTTTTT. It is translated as CATSRGGGEPGELFF.

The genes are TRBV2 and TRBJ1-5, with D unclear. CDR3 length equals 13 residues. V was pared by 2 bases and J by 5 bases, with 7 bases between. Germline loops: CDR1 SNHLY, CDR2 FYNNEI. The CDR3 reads CASSEQKDQPQHF. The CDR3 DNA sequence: TGTGCCAGCAGTGAACAGAAAGATCAGCCCCAGCATTTT.

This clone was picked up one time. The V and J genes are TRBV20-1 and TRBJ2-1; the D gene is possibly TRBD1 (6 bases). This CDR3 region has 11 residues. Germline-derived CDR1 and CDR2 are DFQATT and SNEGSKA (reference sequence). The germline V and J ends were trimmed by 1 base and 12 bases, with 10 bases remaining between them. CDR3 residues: CSARVGTSQFF. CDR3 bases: TGCAGTGCTAGAGTAGGGACATCGCAGTTCTTC.

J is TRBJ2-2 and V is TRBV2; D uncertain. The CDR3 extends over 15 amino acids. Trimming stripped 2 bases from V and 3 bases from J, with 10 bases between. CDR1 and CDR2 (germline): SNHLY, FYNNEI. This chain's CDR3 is CASSEFPADTGELFF. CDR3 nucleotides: TGTGCCAGCAGTGAATTTCCGGCGGACACCGGGGAGCTGTTTTTT.

CDR3 sequence: CASSLTGLDTDTQYF. CDR3 in DNA: TGTGCCAGCAGCTTAACAGGGTTAGATACAGATACGCAGTATTTT. The chain uses TRBV7-9 and TRBJ2-3, with a weak D call TRBD1 (6 bases). Trimming left V 2 bases short and J 3 bases short, with 12 bases between. The germline CDR1 and CDR2 sequences are SEHNR and FQNEAQ (reference sequence). The CDR3 has 15 amino acids.

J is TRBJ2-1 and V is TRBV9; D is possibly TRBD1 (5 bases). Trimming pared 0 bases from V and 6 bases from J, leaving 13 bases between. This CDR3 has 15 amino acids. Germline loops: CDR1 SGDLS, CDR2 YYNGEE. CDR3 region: CASSVGLTVRNEQFF. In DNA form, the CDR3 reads TGTGCCAGCAGCGTAGGCCTGACAGTTCGCAATGAGCAGTTCTTC.

CDR3 residues: CASSSRKDRSPVDGYTF. The DNA of the CDR3 is TGCGCCAGCAGCTCTAGGAAGGACAGATCTCCCGTAGATGGCTACACCTTC. This chain links TRBV5-1 with TRBJ1-2; a possible D gene is TRBD1 (6 bases). Germline V lookup: CDR1 SGHRS, CDR2 YFSETQ. This CDR3 region has 17 residues. Trimming removed 3 bases from V and 6 bases from J, with 24 bases in between.

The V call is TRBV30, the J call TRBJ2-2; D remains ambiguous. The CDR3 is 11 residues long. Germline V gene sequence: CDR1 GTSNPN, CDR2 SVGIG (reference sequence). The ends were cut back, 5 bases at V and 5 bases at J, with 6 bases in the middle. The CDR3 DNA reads TGTGCCTGGTTAGAGACCGGGGAGCTGTTTTTT. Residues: CAWLETGELFF.

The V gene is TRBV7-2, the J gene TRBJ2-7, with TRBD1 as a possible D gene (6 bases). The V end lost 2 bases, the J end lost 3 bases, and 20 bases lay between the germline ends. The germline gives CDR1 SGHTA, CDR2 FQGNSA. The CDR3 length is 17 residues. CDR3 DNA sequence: TGTGCCAGCAGCTTAAGTTGGGTAGGGCAGGGGAACTACGAGCAGTACTTC. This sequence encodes CASSLSWVGQGNYEQYF.

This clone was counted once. In DNA, the CDR3 is TGTGCCAGCAGCTTAGTGAGCGGGAGGAGTGAGCAGTACTTC. Translation gives CASSLVSGRSEQYF. V is TRBV7-2 and J is TRBJ2-7, with 9 bases that match TRBD2. Germline loops: CDR1 SGHTA, CDR2 FQGNSA. This CDR3 spans 14 amino acids. The V segment lost 1 base and the J segment 7 bases; nucleotides outside the gene matches: 5.

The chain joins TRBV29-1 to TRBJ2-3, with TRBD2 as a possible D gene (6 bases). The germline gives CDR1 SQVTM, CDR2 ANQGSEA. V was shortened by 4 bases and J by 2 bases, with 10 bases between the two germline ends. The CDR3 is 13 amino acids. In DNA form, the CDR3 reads TGCAGCGTTGTACCGGGACTCACAGATACGCAGTATTTT. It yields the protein CSVVPGLTDTQYF.

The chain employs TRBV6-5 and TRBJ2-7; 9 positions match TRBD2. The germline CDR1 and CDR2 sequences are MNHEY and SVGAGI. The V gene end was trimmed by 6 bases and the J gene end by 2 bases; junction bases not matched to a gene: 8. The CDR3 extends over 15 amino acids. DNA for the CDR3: TGTGCCAGCAGCATAACTAGCGGGCCCCCCTACGAGCAGTACTTC. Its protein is CASSITSGPPYEQYF.

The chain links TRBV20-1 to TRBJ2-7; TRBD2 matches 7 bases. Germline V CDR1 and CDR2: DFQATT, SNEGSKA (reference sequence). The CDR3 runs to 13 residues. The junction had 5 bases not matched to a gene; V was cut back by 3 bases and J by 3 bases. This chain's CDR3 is CSASYGGSYEQYF. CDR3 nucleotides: TGCAGTGCTAGTTACGGGGGGAGCTACGAGCAGTACTTC.

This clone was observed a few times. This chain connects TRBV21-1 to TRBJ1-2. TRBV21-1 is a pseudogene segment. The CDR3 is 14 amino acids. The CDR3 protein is CASRSSGVPHGYTF. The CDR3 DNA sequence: TGTGCCAGCAGAAGTTCGGGGGTACCGCATGGCTACACCTTC.

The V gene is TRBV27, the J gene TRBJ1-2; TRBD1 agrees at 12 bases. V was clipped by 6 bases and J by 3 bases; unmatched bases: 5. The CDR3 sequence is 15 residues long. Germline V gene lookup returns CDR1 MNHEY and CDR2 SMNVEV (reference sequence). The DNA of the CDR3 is TGTGCCAGCAGCCGTGGGACAGGGGGCGACTATGGCTACACCTTC. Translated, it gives CASSRGTGGDYGYTF.

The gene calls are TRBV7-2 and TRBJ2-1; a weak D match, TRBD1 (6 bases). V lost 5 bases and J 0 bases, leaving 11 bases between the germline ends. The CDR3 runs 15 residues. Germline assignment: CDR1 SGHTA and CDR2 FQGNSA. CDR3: CASSPDRSSYNEQFF. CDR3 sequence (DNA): TGTGCCAGCAGCCCTGACAGGAGCTCCTACAATGAGCAGTTCTTC.

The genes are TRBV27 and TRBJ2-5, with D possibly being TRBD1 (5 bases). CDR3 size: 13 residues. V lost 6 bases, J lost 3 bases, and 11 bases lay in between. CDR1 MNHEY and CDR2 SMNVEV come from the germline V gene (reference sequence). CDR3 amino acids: CASRVRGKETQYF. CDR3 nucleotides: TGTGCCAGCAGAGTAAGGGGTAAAGAGACCCAGTACTTC.

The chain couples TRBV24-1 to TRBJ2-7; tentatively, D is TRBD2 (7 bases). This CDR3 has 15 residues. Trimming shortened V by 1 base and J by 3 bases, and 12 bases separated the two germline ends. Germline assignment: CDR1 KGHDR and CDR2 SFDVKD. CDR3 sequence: CATSDFNGGHYEQYF. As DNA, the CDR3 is TGTGCCACCAGTGATTTTAACGGGGGGCACTACGAGCAGTACTTC.

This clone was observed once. In nucleotides, the CDR3 is TGTGCCAGCAGTCCCCGAGGGTATTCACCCCTCCACTTT. It yields the protein CASSPRGYSPLHF. This chain joins TRBV27 and TRBJ1-6; D ambiguous. V was trimmed by 5 bases and J by 8 bases, leaving 10 bases between them. Germline V lookup: CDR1 MNHEY, CDR2 SMNVEV (reference sequence). This CDR3 region has 13 residues.

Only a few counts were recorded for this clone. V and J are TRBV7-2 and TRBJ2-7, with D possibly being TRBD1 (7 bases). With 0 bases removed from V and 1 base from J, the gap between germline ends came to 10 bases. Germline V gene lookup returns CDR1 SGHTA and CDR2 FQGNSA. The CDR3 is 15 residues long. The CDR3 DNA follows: TGTGCCAGCAGCTTAGCCGCAGGGGGGTCCTACGAGCAGTACTTC. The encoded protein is CASSLAAGGSYEQYF.